This T cell receptor (beta chain) originates from a study of CD8 T cell repertoires and HIV-1 epitope variants (dated by TCRdb to the early 2020s). In terms of the full investigation: In separate culture wells, T cells were stimulated with each of twenty-five peptides that represented autologous and known Gag and Nef epitope variants. A CMV, EBV and flu peptide pool, the Ebola AY9 epitope as negative control, and a no-peptide well were included as control conditions. Tested epitopes included three Gag epitope families and Nef HW9 and YT9. T cells were enriched with the EasySep Human T Cell Enrichment Kit and co-cultured with equal numbers of autologous T cell-negative cells as antigen-presenting cells. Cultures ran for approximately eleven days in IMDM with gentamicin, with half-media changes on days 3 and 7 adding IL-2, IL-7 and IL-15. An aliquot of 1M T cells was set aside as an uncultured baseline condition, separate from the 70 to 90 T cell cultures. A total of 83 T cell cultures were run, with each culture condition done in triplicate except for one peptide, which was done in duplicate. Results and caveats for the whole study, not just this receptor: Only TCR beta chains were identified by the assay, and proliferation to antigen, not T cell function or cytokine profile, was indicated. Of the nine antigen-specific TCR beta clonotypes identified, six appeared cross-reactive for autologous or known escape epitope variants. Five clonotypes recognized the Nef KF9 family and one clonotype recognized the HW9 family, while no responses were seen to the TAALDMSHF plasma variant.

Sequencing of TCR beta CDR3 regions was done on the immunoSEQ platform at survey depth. The QIAamp DNA micro kit was used to extract genomic DNA from every cultured and uncultured CD8+ T cell population. The authors' analysis ran thus. Samples with fewer than 5,000 productive reads were excluded, which removed about 6.5% of the roughly 80 HIV peptide-stimulated cultures. A MANAFEST web app trimmed sequences to CDR3 and removed nonproductive sequences, CDR3s under 5 amino acids, and those not starting C or ending F/W. Antigen-specific clonotypes had to expand in at least 2 of 3 replicates versus no-peptide control at FDR 0.01, only within one epitope family. Specific clonotypes also needed at least fivefold higher frequency than in wells stimulated with peptides from other epitope families. Imported from immuneACCESS, the table was reduced by TCRdb to in-frame sequences with V and J called. These copies leave out some clones; in studies compared against another copy, an unresolved V gene accounts for under half, and the cause of the remainder is not known. V and J calls and clone size are given by that table; D and trimming were obtained from the DNA. In this sample the table shows about 4,500 clones, 67% of which occur a single time. Together, the top ten hold more than 35% of the sample.

As regards this clone: Its recognized antigen is unknown. No clone much larger than this one lies a single base away; base qualities are absent.

The EasySep Human CD8+ T Cell Enrichment Kit was used on day 10 to isolate CD8+ T cells from every culture. V was cut back by 1 base and J by 2 bases, leaving a gap of 9 bases between them. CDR1 and CDR2 were assigned from the germline V gene (reference sequence) as LNHDA and SQIVND. The CDR3 numbers 14 residues from cysteine through phenylalanine. The CDR3 DNA has 42 bases and is translated from base 1. The sequence was obtained from a male donor with HIV. The chain employs TRBV19 and TRBJ2-7; the D segment is perhaps TRBD1 or TRBD2, each sharing 6 matched bases. Sequencing was carried out using cultured CD8+ T cells derived from PBMCs. The sequence in DNA is TGTGCCAGTAGTATAGGAGGGGGGCCCTACGAGCAGTACTTC. It translates as CASSIGGGPYEQYF.